These 15 T cell receptor beta chains originate from one sample sequenced in a study of technical replicates of blood from a handful of donors. Profiling relied on immunoSEQ multiplex PCR, and the TCRdb table lists in-frame clones only, not all of them. Counted here are 75,000 to 100,000 clones, 95% to 97% occurring once; the ten biggest clones make up about 0.35%. Sequencing used T cells isolated from PBMCs. These receptors came from a human donor in good health.

The V call is TRBV27, the J call TRBJ2-7; possible D gene TRBD2, 5 bases. Germline CDR1 is MNHEY and CDR2 is SMNVEV (reference sequence). This CDR3 comprises 14 residues. V shed 7 bases and J shed 1 base, with 14 bases lying between them. The CDR3: CASKNHQRSYEQYF. The CDR3 DNA reads as TGTGCCAGCAAAAACCACCAGCGGTCCTACGAGCAGTACTTC.

The chain recombines TRBV7-8 with TRBJ2-7; tentatively, D is TRBD1 (6 bases). This CDR3 region has 13 residues. Germline-derived CDR1 and CDR2 are SGHVS and FQNEAQ. V lost 7 bases, J lost 5 bases, and 15 bases lay in between. The CDR3 nucleotides read TGTGCCAGCACCGACAGGTCTACACACGAGCAGTACTTC. It translates to CASTDRSTHEQYF.

The chain uses TRBV6-1 and TRBJ1-5, with 9 bases that match TRBD1. Germline lookup yields CDR1 MNHNS and CDR2 SASEGT. The length of the CDR3 is 15 residues. V lost 6 bases and J lost 3; bases outside the gene matches: 6. CDR3 nucleotide sequence: TGTGCCAGCAGCTCCGGGACAGGGATCAATCAGCCCCAGCATTTT. Residues: CASSSGTGINQPQHF.

This chain joins TRBV6-5 and TRBJ2-6; D unclear. Germline lookup yields CDR1 MNHEY and CDR2 SVGAGI. V was clipped by 4 bases and J by 2 bases, with 3 bases between them. The CDR3 covers 13 residues. CDR3 sequence: CASSFAGANVLTF. The CDR3 DNA sequence: TGTGCCAGCAGTTTCGCTGGGGCCAACGTCCTGACTTTC.

The chain combines TRBV9 with TRBJ2-3; 11 bases are a match to TRBD2. This CDR3 comprises 16 residues. Trimming at V came to 0 bases and at J to 2 bases, leaving 2 bases not matched to a gene. Per germline, CDR1 SGDLS and CDR2 YYNGEE. CDR3 region: CASSVVGLAATDTQYF. CDR3 DNA sequence: TGTGCCAGCAGCGTAGTGGGACTAGCGGCCACAGATACGCAGTATTTT.

The rearrangement uses TRBV2 and TRBJ1-5; 8 bases line up with TRBD1. CDR1 SNHLY and CDR2 FYNNEI come from the germline V gene. The V and J ends lost 2 bases and 6 bases, in that order; junction bases with no gene match: 3. This CDR3 has 14 residues. The CDR3 here is CASSEQGAFQPQHF. The CDR3 coding sequence is TGTGCCAGCAGTGAACAGGGGGCGTTTCAGCCCCAGCATTTT. Variable domain in full (rest from reference TRBV2 and TRBJ1-5): EPEVTQTPSHQVTQMGQEVILRCVPISNHLYFYWYRQILGQKVEFLVSFYNNEISEKSEIFDDQFSVERPDGSNFTLKIRSTKLEDSAMYFCASSEQGAFQPQHFGDGTRLSIL.

This clone has a single count. The CDR3 nucleotides read TGTGCCTGGAACCCTACTAGCGGGAGTTTCTTTAGCACAGATACGCAGTATTTT. As protein: CAWNPTSGSFFSTDTQYF. The J gene is TRBJ2-3, the V gene TRBV30; 11 nucleotides line up with TRBD2. Germline values: CDR1 GTSNPN, CDR2 SVGIG (reference sequence). Trimming removed 4 bases from V and 0 bases from J; junction bases left unmatched: 12. CDR3 length: 18 residues.

This chain uses TRBV6-1 with TRBJ2-2; D is possibly TRBD1 (6 bases). With 10 bases removed from V and 2 bases from J, the gap between germline ends came to 11 bases. The V gene's germline CDR1 is MNHNS and CDR2 SASEGT. CDR3 length: 13 residues. CDR3 coding DNA: TGTGCCAAAAGACAGGTTAACACCGGGGAGCTGTTTTTT. Translated: CAKRQVNTGELFF.

This sequence joins TRBV21-1 and TRBJ2-2; the D call in the table, TRBD1, was not verified against the DNA. TRBV21-1 is designated a pseudogene. CDR3 length: 16 amino acids. As DNA, the CDR3 is TGTGCCAGCAGCAAAGCACAGGGGGCGAACACCGGGGAGCTGTTTTTT. Protein sequence: CASSKAQGANTGELFF.

The rearrangement joins TRBV7-9 to TRBJ2-1; 8 positions agree with TRBD2. J lost 3 bases, V lost 5 bases, and 12 bases had no gene match. The CDR3 contains 17 residues. Per the germline V gene, CDR1 is SEHNR and CDR2 is FQNEAQ (reference sequence). CDR3 sequence: CASSPGGAGEVYNEQFF. As DNA, the CDR3 is TGTGCCAGCAGCCCGGGGGGGGCGGGAGAGGTCTACAATGAGCAGTTCTTC.

The V call is TRBV7-3, the J call TRBJ2-1; D might be TRBD2 (5 bases). Trimming removed 5 bases at V and 0 bases at J, with 17 bases between. The CDR3 contains 17 residues. The germline CDR1 and CDR2 sequences are SGHTA and FQGTGA. Here the CDR3 reads CASSRYEGLSSYNEQFF. In nucleotides, the CDR3 is TGTGCCAGCAGCCGCTACGAAGGACTTAGCTCCTACAATGAGCAGTTCTTC.

The rearrangement links TRBV6-1 to TRBJ2-5; tentatively, D is TRBD2 (5 bases). V lost 11 bases and J 5 bases, leaving 15 bases between the germline ends. There are 12 residues in the CDR3. Germline-derived CDR1 and CDR2 are MNHNS and SASEGT. The CDR3 spells CAASFLWETQYF. In DNA form, the CDR3 reads TGTGCCGCTAGCTTTCTGTGGGAGACCCAGTACTTC.

The chain uses TRBV6-5 and TRBJ2-3, with 7 bases identical to TRBD2. The CDR3 sequence is 14 residues long. CDR1 is MNHEY, CDR2 SVGAGI, per germline. Trimming at V came to 0 bases and at J to 4 bases, leaving 1 base not matched to a gene. The chain's CDR3 is CASSYSRGADTQYF. DNA for the CDR3: TGTGCCAGCAGTTACTCACGGGGGGCAGATACGCAGTATTTT.

The rearrangement uses TRBV9 and TRBJ2-1; perhaps TRBD1 as D (5 bases). V was pared by 0 bases and J by 0 bases, with 10 bases between. CDR1 is SGDLS, CDR2 YYNGEE, per germline. The CDR3 is 16 amino acids. The CDR3 DNA is TGTGCCAGCAGCGTAGAAGGGGCCGGCTCCTACAATGAGCAGTTCTTC. Amino acids: CASSVEGAGSYNEQFF.

The chain recombines TRBV6-5 with TRBJ2-3; perhaps TRBD2 as D (6 bases). Germline V gene lookup returns CDR1 MNHEY and CDR2 SVGAGI. Trimming removed 5 bases from V and 6 bases from J, with 18 bases in between. This CDR3 has 15 residues. CDR3 coding DNA: TGTGCCAGCAGTGGGCCGAGACTAGGCGGGGATACGCAGTATTTT. It translates to CASSGPRLGGDTQYF.